The entry below gives a single T cell receptor (beta chain) sequence along with its context. Germline loops: CDR1 PRHDT, CDR2 FYEKMQ (reference sequence). V lost 5 bases and J lost 2, with 12 bases in between. The CDR3 extends over 14 amino acids. This record belongs to a study of control samples from healthy donors and cancer patients. Assay: immunoSEQ multiplex PCR; the TCRdb copy retains only in-frame clones and omits some. This sample has about 96,000 clones, with more than 85% found just once. The specimen was blood. This TCR was recovered from a man aged 18 to 29 in good health. The V gene is TRBV13, the J gene TRBJ1-2, with D tentatively TRBD1 (6 bases). Written as DNA, the CDR3 is TGTGCCAGCAGCCTAAGGGGGGACAACTATGGCTACACCTTC. This gives the protein CASSLRGDNYGYTF.